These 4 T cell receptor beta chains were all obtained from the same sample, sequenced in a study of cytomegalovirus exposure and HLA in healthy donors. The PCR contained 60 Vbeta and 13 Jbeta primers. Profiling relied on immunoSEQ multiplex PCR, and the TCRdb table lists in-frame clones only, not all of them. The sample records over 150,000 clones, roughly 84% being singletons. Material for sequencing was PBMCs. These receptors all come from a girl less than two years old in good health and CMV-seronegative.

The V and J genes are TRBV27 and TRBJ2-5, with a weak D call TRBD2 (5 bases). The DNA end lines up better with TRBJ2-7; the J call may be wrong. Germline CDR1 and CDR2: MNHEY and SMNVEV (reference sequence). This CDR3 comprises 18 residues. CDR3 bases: TGTGCCAGCAGTTCTCCGGGTAAAATCGGTTCAGCGGCCTACGAGCAGTACTTC. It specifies CASSSPGKIGSAAYEQYF.

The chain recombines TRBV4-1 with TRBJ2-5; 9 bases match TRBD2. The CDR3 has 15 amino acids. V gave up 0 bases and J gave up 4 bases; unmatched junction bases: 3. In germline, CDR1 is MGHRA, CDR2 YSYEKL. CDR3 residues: CASSQDAGGVETQYF. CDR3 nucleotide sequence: TGCGCCAGCAGCCAAGACGCGGGAGGGGTAGAGACCCAGTACTTC.

This CDR3 is CASSSLWGHQMYEQYF. Written as DNA, the CDR3 is TGTGCCAGCAGTTCTCTTTGGGGACACCAAATGTACGAGCAGTACTTC. This sequence joins TRBV6-5 and TRBJ2-7; tentatively, D is TRBD1 (6 bases). Trimming cost V 4 bases and J 4 bases, with 20 bases left between them. The CDR3 is made up of 16 amino acids. Germline V gives CDR1 MNHEY, CDR2 SVGAGI.

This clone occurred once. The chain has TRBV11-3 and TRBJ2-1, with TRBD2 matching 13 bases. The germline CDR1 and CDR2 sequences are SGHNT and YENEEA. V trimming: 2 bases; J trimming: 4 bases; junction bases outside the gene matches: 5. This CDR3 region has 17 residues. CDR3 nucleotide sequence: TGTGCCAGCAGCTTACATTTGGGACTAGCGGGATACAATGAGCAGTTCTTC. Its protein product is CASSLHLGLAGYNEQFF.